One TCR beta chain is described in this entry. This record comes from a study of blood T cell repertoires in COVID-19. The data were produced by immunoSEQ multiplex PCR, yet TCRdb's version contains in-frame clones alone and is incomplete. The sample has about 92,000 clones, around three quarters seen once; the top ten hold roughly 8.2%. The CDR3 length is 13 residues. The V gene's germline CDR1 is SGHNT and CDR2 YENEEA. Trimming removed 0 bases from V and 5 bases from J, with 6 bases in between. The sequencing sample was made of peripheral blood. This clonotype originated in a man in his fifties who had recovered from COVID-19. The chain uses TRBV11-3 and TRBJ2-3, with D unclear. In nucleotides, the CDR3 is TGTGCCAGCAGCTTAGATGTAAAAGATACGCAGTATTTT. Translating gives CASSLDVKDTQYF.